This TCR beta chain is drawn from a study of blood T cell repertoires in COVID-19. Data came from immunoSEQ multiplex PCR; TCRdb stores just in-frame clones and leaves some out. The data contain hundreds of thousands of clones, around nine tenths of them seen just once; the ten biggest clones take up over 9.5%. This CDR3 comprises 15 residues. V lost 4 bases, J lost 3 bases, and 4 bases stayed unmatched. Germline-derived CDR1 and CDR2 are SEHNR and FQNEAQ (reference sequence). The chain couples TRBV7-9 to TRBJ1-4; TRBD1 matches at 8 bases. The receptor comes from a woman aged 18 to 35 who had recovered from COVID-19. Source material: peripheral blood. CDR3 sequence reads: CASSSGQGPNEKLFF. The CDR3 coding sequence is TGTGCCAGCAGCTCTGGACAGGGCCCTAATGAAAAACTGTTTTTT.